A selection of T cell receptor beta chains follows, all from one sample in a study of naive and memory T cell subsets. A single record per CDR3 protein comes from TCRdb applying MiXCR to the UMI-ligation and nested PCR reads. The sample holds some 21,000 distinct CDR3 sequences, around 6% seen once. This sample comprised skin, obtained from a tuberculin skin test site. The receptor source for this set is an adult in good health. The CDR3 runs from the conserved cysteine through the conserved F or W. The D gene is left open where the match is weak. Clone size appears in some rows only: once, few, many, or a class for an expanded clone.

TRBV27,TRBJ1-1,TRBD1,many,CASSFQGAGTEAFF,TGTGCCAGCAGTTTTCAGGGGGCGGGGACTGAAGCTTTCTTT
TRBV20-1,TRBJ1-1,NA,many,CSARDNPLTEAFF,TGCAGTGCTAGAGATAATCCGTTAACTGAAGCTTTCTTT
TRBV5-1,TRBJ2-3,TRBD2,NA,CASSLGQTSGRFTDTQYF,TGCGCCAGCAGCTTGGGCCAAACTAGCGGGAGATTCACAGATACGCAGTATTTT
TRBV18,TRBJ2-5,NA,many,CASSPYQETQYF,TGTGCCAGCTCACCTTACCAAGAGACCCAGTACTTC
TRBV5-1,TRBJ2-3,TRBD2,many,CASSLGTSGSTDTQYF,TGCGCCAGCAGCTTGGGGACTAGCGGGAGCACAGATACGCAGTATTTT
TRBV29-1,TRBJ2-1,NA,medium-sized,CSVATGGQFF,TGCAGCGTTGCGACCGGCGGGCAGTTCTTC
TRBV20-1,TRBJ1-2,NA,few,CSAETPGSRGGYTF,TGCAGTGCTGAGACTCCGGGCTCCAGGGGTGGCTACACCTTC
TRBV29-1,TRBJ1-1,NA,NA,CSGVEGVNTEAFF,TGCAGCGGGGTGGAAGGAGTGAACACTGAAGCTTTCTTT
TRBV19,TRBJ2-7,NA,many,CASSIQGGNGEQYF,TGTGCCAGTAGTATTCAGGGAGGCAACGGGGAGCAGTACTTC
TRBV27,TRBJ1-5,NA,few,CASRQGPGSNQPQHF,TGTGCCAGCAGACAGGGCCCAGGAAGCAATCAGCCCCAGCATTTT
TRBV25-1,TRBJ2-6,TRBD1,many,CASSNRGWSSGANVLTF,TGTGCCAGCAGTAACAGGGGGTGGAGCTCTGGGGCCAACGTCCTGACTTTC
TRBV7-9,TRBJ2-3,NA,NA,CASSLVDRIGWTDTQYF,TGTGCCAGCAGCTTAGTAGACAGAATAGGTTGGACAGATACGCAGTATTTT
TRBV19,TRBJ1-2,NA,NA,CASSTGDVTPLYGYTF,TGTGCCAGTAGTACGGGGGACGTAACCCCTCTCTATGGCTACACCTTC
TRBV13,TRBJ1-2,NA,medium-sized,CASSPPSTAANYGYTF,TGTGCCAGCAGCCCCCCGAGCACCGCAGCTAACTATGGCTACACCTTC
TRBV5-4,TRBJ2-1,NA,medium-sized,CASSRTLGGDNEQFF,TGTGCCAGCAGCCGAACCCTAGGAGGGGACAATGAGCAGTTCTTC